This entry is about one TCR beta chain. Its antigen is unidentified. The sample originates from a study of cytomegalovirus exposure and HLA in healthy donors. Study-level results: Subsequent analysis revealed that first-cohort TCR clusters tended to co-occur in the 130 or so validation repertoires. Most TCR sequences showed up rarely, but some public TCRs showed up in many donors.

Sequencing used immunoSEQ multiplex PCR; TCRdb keeps in-frame clones, though not all of them. This table has 260,000 or so clones, roughly 88% appearing once. Trimming at V came to 3 bases and at J to 2 bases, leaving 5 bases not matched to a gene. The CDR3 consists of 15 residues. Per germline, CDR1 SGHVS and CDR2 FQNEAQ. Sequences were obtained from PBMCs. The sequence derives from a woman aged 25 to 39 in good health and CMV-seronegative. This chain links TRBV7-8 with TRBJ2-3, with TRBD2 matching over 7 bases. The CDR3 sequence: CASSLSRDYTDTQYF. The CDR3 DNA follows: TGTGCCAGCAGCTTGTCGCGGGACTACACAGATACGCAGTATTTT.